This T cell receptor (beta chain) was retrieved from a study of cytomegalovirus exposure and HLA in healthy donors. Study-level findings and limits: In vitro work confirmed that three CMV-associated chains recognize CMV antigens.

V lost 6 bases to trimming and J lost 9 bases; unmatched junction nucleotides: 9. CDR1 and CDR2 (germline): LNHDA, SQIVND (reference sequence). This CDR3 region has 14 residues. The PCR employed 60 Vbeta primers together with 13 Jbeta primers. TCRdb's copy holds only in-frame clones and misses some; the assay was immunoSEQ multiplex PCR. The sample includes about 200,000 clones, approximately 78% of them seen just once. On this clone: No antigen is known for it.

Specimen: PBMCs. The chain uses TRBV19 and TRBJ2-1, with 9 nucleotides matching TRBD2. The sequence came from a middle-aged woman in good health and CMV-seronegative. As DNA, the CDR3 is TGTGCCAGTAGATGGCTAGCGGGAAATGTTGAGCAGTTCTTC. Its translation: CASRWLAGNVEQFF.